The 5 T cell receptor beta chains listed next were all sequenced from one sample in a study of shared clonotypes between healthy human individuals. Clones were read by immunoSEQ multiplex PCR, and TCRdb kept only the in-frame ones, dropping some. The sample has about 480,000 clones, 75% to 80% seen once; the top ten hold roughly an eighth. The sequenced sample consisted of PBMCs. The receptors originated from a woman between 40 and 55 years old in good health. Some clones in this sample may be carry-over from other donors' samples.

The genes are TRBV5-4 and TRBJ2-3; no clear D gene. The CDR3 is 13 amino acids. Germline V CDR1 and CDR2: SGHNT, YYREEE (reference sequence). Deletions cut 2 bases from V and 4 bases from J, with 8 bases between. CDR3: CASSFWEADTQYF. The CDR3 nucleotides are TGTGCCAGCAGCTTCTGGGAAGCAGATACGCAGTATTTT.

The chain carries TRBV28 and TRBJ1-2; tentative D call: TRBD1 (5 bases). The CDR3 contains 16 residues. V shed 1 base and J shed 4 bases, with 16 bases lying between them. Germline loops: CDR1 MDHEN, CDR2 SYDVKM. The CDR3 DNA is TGTGCCAGCAGTTTATTCAGTAGACAGAGGGTCTATGGCTACACCTTC. It specifies CASSLFSRQRVYGYTF.

As for this clone: It may be a read error: a sequence one base away is much more abundant. Other DNA sequences in the same sample also yield this CDR3. The rearrangement links TRBV12-5 to TRBJ2-7, with D uncertain. This CDR3 contains 14 residues. Germline V gene lookup returns CDR1 LGHNT and CDR2 FRNRAP. V lost 7 bases to trimming and J lost 5 bases, with 18 bases between them. CDR3 sequence: CASARTGLGDEQYF. In nucleotides, the CDR3 is TGTGCTAGTGCCCGTACTGGGTTGGGCGACGAGCAGTACTTC.

Points on this clone: This sample also contains other DNA sequences that code for the same CDR3. This chain connects TRBV20-1 to TRBJ2-5; the D is unclear. V lost 1 base to trimming and J lost 5 bases, with 5 bases between them. The CDR3 is 11 residues long. CDR1 DFQATT and CDR2 SNEGSKA come from the germline V gene (reference sequence). DNA of the CDR3: TGCAGTGCTAGAGTTGGGGAGACCCAGTACTTC. Its translation: CSARVGETQYF.

There are a few counts of this clone. V gene TRBV29-1 combines with J gene TRBJ2-5; TRBD1 matches at 9 bases. This CDR3 is built from 16 residues. V shed 1 base and J 5 bases; nucleotides not matched to a gene: 11. Germline CDR1 and CDR2: SQVTM and ANQGSEA. DNA of the CDR3: TGCAGCGTTGAAGGCCCCGGGACAGGGCCTGGGGAGACCCAGTACTTC. Translated: CSVEGPGTGPGETQYF.